The clone carrying this T cell receptor beta chain has just one count. This sample stems from a study of T cell changes during pregnancy in multiple sclerosis. Using immunoSEQ multiplex PCR, the repertoire was profiled, and TCRdb retains in-frame clones only, with some absent. The sample holds more than 70,000 clones, around 93% seen once. CDR1 SGHRS and CDR2 YFSETQ come from the germline V gene. The CDR3 is 14 amino acids. V shed 4 bases and J 5 bases; nucleotides not matched to a gene: 3. The TCR was taken from a female donor with multiple sclerosis, enrolled in a pregnancy study. The sequencing here drew on peripheral blood, taken in the second trimester of pregnancy. V and J are TRBV5-1 and TRBJ2-5; 12 bases are a match to TRBD2. DNA of the CDR3: TGCGCCAGCAGCCAGGGACTAGCGGGTGAGACCCAGTACTTC. Residues: CASSQGLAGETQYF.